This TCR beta chain stems from a study of cytomegalovirus exposure and HLA in healthy donors. Study as a whole: A later analysis reported the 100 to 150 validation repertoires used the same platform as the roughly 700 first-cohort repertoires. Study outcomes and limitations: Most observed TCR sequences were rare, whereas some public TCRs were detected in many donors.

Trimming at V came to 3 bases and at J to 10 bases, leaving 21 bases not matched to a gene. The CDR3 contains 19 residues. In germline, CDR1 is MGHRA, CDR2 YSYEKL. TCRdb's copy holds only in-frame clones and misses some; the assay was immunoSEQ multiplex PCR. The repertoire consists of about 63,000 clones, with around 89% occurring once and the leading ten covering around 1.3%. A remark on this clone: Its specificity is not known.

This clonotype was sampled from a woman under 30 in good health and CMV-seronegative. This chain connects TRBV4-1 to TRBJ1-4; 9 bases match TRBD1. The specimen sequenced was PBMCs. The CDR3 DNA is TGCGCCAGCAGCCATGGACCGTTGAGGACAGGGGTTATGGTTGGAAAACTGTTTTTT. Amino acids: CASSHGPLRTGVMVGKLFF.